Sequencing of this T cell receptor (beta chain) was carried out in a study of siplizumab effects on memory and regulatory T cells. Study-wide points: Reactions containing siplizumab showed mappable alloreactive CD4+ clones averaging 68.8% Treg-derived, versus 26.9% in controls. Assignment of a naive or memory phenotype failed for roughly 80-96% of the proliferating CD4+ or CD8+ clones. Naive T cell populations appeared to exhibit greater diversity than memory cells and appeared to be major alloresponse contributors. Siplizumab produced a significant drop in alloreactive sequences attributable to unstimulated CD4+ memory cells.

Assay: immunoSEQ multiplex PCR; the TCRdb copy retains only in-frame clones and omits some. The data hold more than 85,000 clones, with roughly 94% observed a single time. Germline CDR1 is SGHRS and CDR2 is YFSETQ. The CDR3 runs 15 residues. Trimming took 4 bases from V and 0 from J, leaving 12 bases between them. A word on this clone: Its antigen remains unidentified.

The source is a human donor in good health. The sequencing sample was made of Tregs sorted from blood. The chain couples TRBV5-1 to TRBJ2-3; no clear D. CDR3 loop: CASSLELISTDTQYF. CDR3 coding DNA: TGCGCCAGCAGCCTGGAACTTATAAGCACAGATACGCAGTATTTT.